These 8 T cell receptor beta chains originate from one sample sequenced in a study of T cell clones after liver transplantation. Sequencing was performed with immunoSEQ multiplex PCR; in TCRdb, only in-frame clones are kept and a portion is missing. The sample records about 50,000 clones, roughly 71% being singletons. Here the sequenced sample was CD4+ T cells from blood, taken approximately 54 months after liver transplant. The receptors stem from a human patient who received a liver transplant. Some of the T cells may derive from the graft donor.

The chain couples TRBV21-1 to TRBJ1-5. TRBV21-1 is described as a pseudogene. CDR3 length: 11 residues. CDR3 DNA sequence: TGTGCCAGCAGCAATTACCCGCCCCAGCATTTT. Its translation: CASSNYPPQHF.

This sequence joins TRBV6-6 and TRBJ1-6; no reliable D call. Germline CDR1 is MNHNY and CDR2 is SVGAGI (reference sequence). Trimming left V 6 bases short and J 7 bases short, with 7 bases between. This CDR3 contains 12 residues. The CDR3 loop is CASSRQNSPLHF. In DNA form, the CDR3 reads TGTGCCAGCAGCCGACAAAATTCACCCCTCCACTTT.

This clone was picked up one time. The CDR3 region is CASRGIWWGPGNTIYF. The CDR3 region has the DNA TGCGCCAGCAGGGGAATTTGGTGGGGCCCTGGAAACACCATATATTTT. The rearrangement joins TRBV10-1 to TRBJ1-3, with D perhaps matching TRBD1 (5 bases). The CDR3 is made up of 16 amino acids. Germline V gene data show CDR1 as WNHNN and CDR2 as SYGVQD (reference sequence). Trimming removed 6 bases from V and 2 bases from J, with 17 bases in between.

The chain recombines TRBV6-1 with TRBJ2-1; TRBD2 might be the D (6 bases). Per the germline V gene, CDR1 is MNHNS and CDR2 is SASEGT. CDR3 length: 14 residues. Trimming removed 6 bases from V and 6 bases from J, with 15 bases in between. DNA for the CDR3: TGTGCCAGCAGGCCCCCGGGGGAGGTCAATGAGCAGTTCTTC. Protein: CASRPPGEVNEQFF.

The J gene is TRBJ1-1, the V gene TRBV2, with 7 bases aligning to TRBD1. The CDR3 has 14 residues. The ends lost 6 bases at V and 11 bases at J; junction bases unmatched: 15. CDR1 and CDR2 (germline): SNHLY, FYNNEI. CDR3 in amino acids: CASRISVDRPGAFF. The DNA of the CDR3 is TGTGCCAGCAGAATAAGCGTGGACAGGCCCGGGGCTTTCTTT.

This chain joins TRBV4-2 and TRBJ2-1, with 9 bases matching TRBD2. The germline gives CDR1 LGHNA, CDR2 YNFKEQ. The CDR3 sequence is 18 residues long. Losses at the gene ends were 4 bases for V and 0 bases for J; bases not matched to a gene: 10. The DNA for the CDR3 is TGTGCCAGCAGCCGGGTAGCGGGGGCCCGGAGCTCCTACAATGAGCAGTTCTTC. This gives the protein CASSRVAGARSSYNEQFF.

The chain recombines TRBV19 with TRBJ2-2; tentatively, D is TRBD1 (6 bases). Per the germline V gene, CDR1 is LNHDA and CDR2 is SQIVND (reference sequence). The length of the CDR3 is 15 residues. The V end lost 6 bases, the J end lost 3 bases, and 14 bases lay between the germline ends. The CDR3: CASRPQGLDTGELFF. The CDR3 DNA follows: TGTGCCAGTAGGCCACAGGGTCTGGACACCGGGGAGCTGTTTTTT. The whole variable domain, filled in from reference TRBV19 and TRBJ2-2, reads DGGITQSPKYLFRKEGQNVTLSCEQNLNHDAMYWYRQDPGQGLRLIYYSQIVNDFQKGDIAEGYSVSREKKESFPLTVTSAQKNPTAFYLCASRPQGLDTGELFFGEGSRLTVL.

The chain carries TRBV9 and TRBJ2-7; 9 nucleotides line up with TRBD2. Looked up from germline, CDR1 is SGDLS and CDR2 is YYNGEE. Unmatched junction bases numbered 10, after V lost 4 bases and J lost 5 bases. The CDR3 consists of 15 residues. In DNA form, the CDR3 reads TGTGCCAGCAGCCTTCTCGGGACTAGCCCTAACGAGCAGTACTTC. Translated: CASSLLGTSPNEQYF.